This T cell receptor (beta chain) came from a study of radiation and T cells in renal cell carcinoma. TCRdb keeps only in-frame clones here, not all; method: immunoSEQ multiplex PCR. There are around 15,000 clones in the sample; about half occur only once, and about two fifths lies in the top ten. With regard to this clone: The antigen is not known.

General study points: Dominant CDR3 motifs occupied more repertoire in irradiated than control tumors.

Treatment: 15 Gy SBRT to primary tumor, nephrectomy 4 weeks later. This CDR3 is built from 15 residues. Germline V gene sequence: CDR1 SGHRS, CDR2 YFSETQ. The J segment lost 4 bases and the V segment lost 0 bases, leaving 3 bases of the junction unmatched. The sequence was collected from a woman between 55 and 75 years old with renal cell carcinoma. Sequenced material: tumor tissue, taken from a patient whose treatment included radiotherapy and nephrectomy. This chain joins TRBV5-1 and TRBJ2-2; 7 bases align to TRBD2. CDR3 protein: CASSLATGGTGELFF. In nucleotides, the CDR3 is TGCGCCAGCAGCTTGGCGACGGGGGGCACCGGGGAGCTGTTTTTT.